The 18 T cell receptor beta chains presented below share a single source sample, sequenced in a study of T cell changes during pregnancy in multiple sclerosis. Some clones are missing from TCRdb's copy, which holds only in-frame ones; the method was immunoSEQ multiplex PCR. This table holds around 68,000 clones, 90% to 95% found once. The specimen was CD4+ T cells from peripheral blood mononuclear cells, collected before pregnancy. The receptors were gathered from a female donor with multiple sclerosis, enrolled in a pregnancy study.

This clone was counted between two and nine times. The rearrangement joins TRBV5-1 to TRBJ2-3; 9 nucleotides agree with TRBD1. The germline V gene has CDR1 SGHRS and CDR2 YFSETQ. CDR3 length: 15 residues. V lost 4 bases, J lost 4 bases, and 7 bases stayed unmatched. The CDR3 nucleotides read TGCGCCAGCAGCGGAACAGGGGGCCCCCCAGATACGCAGTATTTT. Translation: CASSGTGGPPDTQYF.

The genes are TRBV30 and TRBJ2-3; D is possibly TRBD2 (5 bases). CDR1 is GTSNPN and CDR2 is SVGIG in the germline V gene (reference sequence). The CDR3 is 13 residues long. V was pared by 5 bases and J by 4 bases, with 13 bases between. CDR3 loop: CAWGGTEADTQYF. As DNA, the CDR3 is TGTGCCTGGGGAGGAACGGAGGCAGATACGCAGTATTTT.

The table lists this clone with a count of one. J is TRBJ2-5 and V is TRBV9; TRBD2 aligns across 8 bases. With 0 bases clipped from V and 5 bases from J, the junction kept 12 bases outside the gene matches. Per germline, CDR1 SGDLS and CDR2 YYNGEE. The CDR3 loop spans 17 amino acids. The CDR3 DNA is TGTGCCAGCAGCGTAGGCCCTCGATTAGCGGGATCGGAGACCCAGTACTTC. Translated, it gives CASSVGPRLAGSETQYF. Supplemented by reference TRBV9 and TRBJ2-5, the full variable domain reads DSGVTQTPKHLITATGQRVTLRCSPRSGDLSVYWYQQSLDQGLQFLIQYYNGEERAKGNILERFSAQQFPDLHSELNLSSLELGDSALYFCASSVGPRLAGSETQYFGPGTRLLVL.

J is TRBJ2-2 and V is TRBV5-1, with a tentative D call TRBD1 (6 bases). Trimming removed 0 bases at V and 6 bases at J, with 15 bases between. The CDR3 consists of 16 residues. The germline V gene has CDR1 SGHRS and CDR2 YFSETQ. CDR3 loop: CASSLAGRGWSGELFF. CDR3 nucleotides: TGCGCCAGCAGCTTGGCCGGCAGGGGTTGGTCCGGGGAGCTGTTTTTT.

The V call is TRBV4-2, the J call TRBJ1-1; 11 bases are a match to TRBD1. The germline CDR1 and CDR2 sequences are LGHNA and YNFKEQ. There are 16 residues in the CDR3. V dropped 1 base and J dropped 1; count of bases not matched to a gene: 2. Here the CDR3 DNA reads TGTGCCAGCAGCCAAGGGGGGACAGGGGGGAACACTGAAGCTTTCTTT. Amino acids: CASSQGGTGGNTEAFF.

The chain recombines TRBV6-5 with TRBJ1-2; 7 bases line up with TRBD1. The V gene end was trimmed by 6 bases and the J gene end by 4 bases; junction bases not matched to a gene: 8. The CDR3 covers 14 residues. Per germline, CDR1 MNHEY and CDR2 SVGAGI. CDR3 loop: CASRREGAGYGYTF. As DNA, the CDR3 is TGTGCCAGCAGAAGAGAGGGGGCTGGCTATGGCTACACCTTC.

The rearrangement joins TRBV7-9 to TRBJ1-2, with D tentatively TRBD1 (5 bases). V lost 3 bases, J lost 2 bases, and 16 bases lay in between. This CDR3 contains 16 residues. Per germline, CDR1 SEHNR and CDR2 FQNEAQ (reference sequence). CDR3 protein: CASSFGQLLLNYGYTF. CDR3 nucleotide sequence: TGTGCCAGCAGCTTCGGACAACTCCTATTAAACTATGGCTACACCTTC.

The chain recombines TRBV6-1 with TRBJ1-1; 7 bases are a match to TRBD1. CDR3 length equals 14 residues. Germline CDR1 is MNHNS and CDR2 is SASEGT. Trimming at V came to 8 bases and at J to 2 bases, leaving 8 bases not matched to a gene. The CDR3 loop reads CASGARGGNTEAFF. DNA of the CDR3: TGTGCCAGCGGAGCCCGAGGGGGCAACACTGAAGCTTTCTTT.

CDR3 in amino acids: CASSLAVGLAGISYEQYF. The CDR3 nucleotides are TGTGCCAGCAGCTTGGCCGTCGGTCTAGCGGGGATCTCCTACGAGCAGTACTTC. The gene calls are TRBV5-4 and TRBJ2-7; 9 bases align to TRBD2. The junction had 10 bases not matched to a gene; V was cut back by 0 bases and J by 0 bases. Looked up from germline, CDR1 is SGHNT and CDR2 is YYREEE (reference sequence). The CDR3 length is 18 residues.

This clone was found once. The chain uses TRBV19 and TRBJ2-7; the D gene is possibly TRBD2 (5 bases). Germline V gene data show CDR1 as LNHDA and CDR2 as SQIVND (reference sequence). The length of the CDR3 is 14 residues. Trimming removed 8 bases at V and 2 bases at J, with 16 bases between. The CDR3 reads CASRRTVGAYEQYF. The CDR3 nucleotides read TGTGCCAGTCGACGGACCGTCGGGGCCTACGAGCAGTACTTC.

The V and J genes are TRBV30 and TRBJ1-3, with D tentatively TRBD1 (5 bases). Deletions cut 5 bases from V and 3 bases from J, with 8 bases between. CDR3 size: 12 residues. Germline loops: CDR1 GTSNPN, CDR2 SVGIG (reference sequence). In DNA, the CDR3 is TGTGCCTGGGCAGGGAATGGAAACACCATATATTTT. Translating it yields CAWAGNGNTIYF.

The V gene is TRBV7-9, the J gene TRBJ2-7; D perhaps matches TRBD2 (6 bases). V lost 5 bases to trimming and J lost 1 base, with 15 bases between them. This CDR3 has 15 amino acids. Looked up from germline, CDR1 is SEHNR and CDR2 is FQNEAQ (reference sequence). CDR3 bases: TGTGCCAGCAGCACTAGCCAGGTACAGTCCTACGAGCAGTACTTC. Translation gives CASSTSQVQSYEQYF.

V and J are TRBV5-1 and TRBJ1-1; TRBD1 matches 8 bases. The CDR3 loop spans 15 amino acids. Germline assignment: CDR1 SGHRS and CDR2 YFSETQ. V was clipped by 2 bases and J by 5 bases; unmatched bases: 8. The CDR3 DNA follows: TGCGCCAGCAGCTTCTCCGGACAGGGAGGAACTGAAGCTTTCTTT. This gives the protein CASSFSGQGGTEAFF.

The V call is TRBV18, the J call TRBJ2-5; 8 nucleotides match TRBD1. The CDR3 is made up of 16 amino acids. Germline-derived CDR1 and CDR2 are KGHSH and LQKENI. With V trimmed by 4 bases and J by 5 bases, 12 bases remained unmatched. The CDR3 region has the DNA TGTGCCAGCTCACTCGCGCAGGGGGCCGGTCGTGAGACCCAGTACTTC. It translates to CASSLAQGAGRETQYF.

The chain employs TRBV28 and TRBJ1-1; D gene uncertain. The CDR3 consists of 14 residues. V lost 5 bases to trimming and J lost 0 bases, with 10 bases between them. Germline V gene sequence: CDR1 MDHEN, CDR2 SYDVKM. This CDR3 reads CASSRRLMNTEAFF. The CDR3 bases are TGTGCCAGCAGTCGTAGACTCATGAACACTGAAGCTTTCTTT.

This clone occurred a few times. The V call is TRBV2, the J call TRBJ1-3; 9 bases are shared with TRBD1. This CDR3 has 12 amino acids. Germline V gives CDR1 SNHLY, CDR2 FYNNEI. J gave up 6 bases and V 8 bases, and 2 bases lay outside the gene matches. Written as DNA, the CDR3 is TGTGCCAGCGGGACAGGGACAAACACCATATATTTT. It codes for CASGTGTNTIYF.

The chain combines TRBV6-6 with TRBJ1-2; perhaps TRBD1 as D (5 bases). CDR3 length: 12 residues. CDR1 is MNHNY, CDR2 SVGAGI, per germline (reference sequence). V was clipped by 4 bases and J by 5 bases, with 8 bases between them. The chain's CDR3 is CASSFRQYGYTF. As DNA, the CDR3 is TGTGCCAGCAGTTTCCGACAGTATGGCTACACCTTC.

The chain uses TRBV19 and TRBJ1-2, with D possibly being TRBD1 (6 bases). V was pared by 5 bases and J by 4 bases, with 11 bases between. This CDR3 is built from 13 residues. Germline V gene sequence: CDR1 LNHDA, CDR2 SQIVND (reference sequence). The CDR3 DNA reads TGTGCCAGTAGTGATAAGGGGGTCTATGGCTACACCTTC. Translated, it gives CASSDKGVYGYTF.